This T cell receptor (beta chain) was sequenced in a study of T cells after yellow fever vaccination. This clonotype was recorded many times. Germline trimming cut 5 bases from V and 2 bases from J; bases unmatched to any gene: 1. Per the germline V gene, CDR1 is SEHNR and CDR2 is FQNEAQ (reference sequence). This CDR3 has 15 amino acids. A single record per CDR3 protein comes from TCRdb applying MiXCR to the 5' RACE reads. This sample has 300,000 to 450,000 distinct CDR3 sequences, with about 6% found just once. The receptor comes from a young man who received the YFV17D yellow fever vaccine. The chain has TRBV7-9 and TRBJ2-3; 13 bases align to TRBD2. The specimen was PBMCs, collected 5 days after the yellow fever booster vaccination. This chain's CDR3 is CASSGTSGNTDTQYF. The CDR3 DNA reads TGTGCCAGCAGCGGGACTAGCGGGAACACAGATACGCAGTATTTT. Full variable domain (missing parts from reference TRBV7-9 and TRBJ2-3): DTGVSQNPRHKITKRGQNVTFRCDPISEHNRLYWYRQTLGQGPEFLTYFQNEAQLEKSRLLSDRFSAERPKGSFSTLEIQRTEQGDSAMYLCASSGTSGNTDTQYFGPGTRLTVL.